This T cell receptor (beta chain) was profiled in a study of shared T cell receptors in the human thymus. Germline-derived CDR1 and CDR2 are LNHDA and SQIVND (reference sequence). The V segment lost 5 bases and the J segment 7 bases; nucleotides outside the gene matches: 4. The CDR3 length is 13 residues. Method: immunoSEQ multiplex PCR; TCRdb's copy keeps in-frame clones and lacks some. The table has around 340,000 clones, 85% to 95% seen once. The sample was thymocytes. The sequence was obtained from a human donor. V and J are TRBV19 and TRBJ1-2; 10 bases are shared with TRBD1. The CDR3 DNA reads as TGTGCCAGTAGTTTCCGACAGGGGGCTGGCTACACCTTC. This gives the protein CASSFRQGAGYTF.